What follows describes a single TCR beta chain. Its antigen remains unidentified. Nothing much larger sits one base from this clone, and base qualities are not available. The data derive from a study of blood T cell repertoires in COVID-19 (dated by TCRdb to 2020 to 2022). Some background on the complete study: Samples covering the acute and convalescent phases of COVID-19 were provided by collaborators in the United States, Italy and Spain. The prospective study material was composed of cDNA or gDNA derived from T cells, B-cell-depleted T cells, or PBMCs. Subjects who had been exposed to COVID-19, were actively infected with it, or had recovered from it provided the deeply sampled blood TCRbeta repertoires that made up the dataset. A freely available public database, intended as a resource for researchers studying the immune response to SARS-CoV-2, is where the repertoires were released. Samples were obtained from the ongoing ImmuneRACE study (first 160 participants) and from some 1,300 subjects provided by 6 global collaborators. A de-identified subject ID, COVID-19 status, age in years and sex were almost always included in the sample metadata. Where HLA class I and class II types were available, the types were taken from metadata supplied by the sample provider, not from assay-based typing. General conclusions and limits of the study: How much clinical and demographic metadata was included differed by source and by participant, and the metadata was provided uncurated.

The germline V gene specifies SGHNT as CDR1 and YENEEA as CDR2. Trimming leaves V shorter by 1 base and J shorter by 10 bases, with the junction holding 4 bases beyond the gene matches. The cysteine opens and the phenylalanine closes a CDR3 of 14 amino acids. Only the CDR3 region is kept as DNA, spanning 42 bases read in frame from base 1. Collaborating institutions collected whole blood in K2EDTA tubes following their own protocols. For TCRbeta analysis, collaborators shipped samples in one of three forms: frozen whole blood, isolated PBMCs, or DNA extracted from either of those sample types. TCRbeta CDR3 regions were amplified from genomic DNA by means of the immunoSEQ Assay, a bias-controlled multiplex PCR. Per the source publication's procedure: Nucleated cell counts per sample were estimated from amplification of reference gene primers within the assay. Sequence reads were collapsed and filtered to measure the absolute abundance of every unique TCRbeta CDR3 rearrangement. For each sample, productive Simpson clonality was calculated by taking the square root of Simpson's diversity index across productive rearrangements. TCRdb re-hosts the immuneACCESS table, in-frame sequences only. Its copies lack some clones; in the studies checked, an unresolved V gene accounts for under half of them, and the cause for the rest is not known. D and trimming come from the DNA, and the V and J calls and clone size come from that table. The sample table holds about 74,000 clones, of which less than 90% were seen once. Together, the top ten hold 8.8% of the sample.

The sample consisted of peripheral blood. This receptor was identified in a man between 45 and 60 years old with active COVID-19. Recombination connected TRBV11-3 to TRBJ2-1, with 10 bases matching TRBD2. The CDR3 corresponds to CASSLGLAGVEQFF. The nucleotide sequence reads TGTGCCAGCAGCTTAGGCCTAGCGGGGGTAGAGCAGTTCTTC.